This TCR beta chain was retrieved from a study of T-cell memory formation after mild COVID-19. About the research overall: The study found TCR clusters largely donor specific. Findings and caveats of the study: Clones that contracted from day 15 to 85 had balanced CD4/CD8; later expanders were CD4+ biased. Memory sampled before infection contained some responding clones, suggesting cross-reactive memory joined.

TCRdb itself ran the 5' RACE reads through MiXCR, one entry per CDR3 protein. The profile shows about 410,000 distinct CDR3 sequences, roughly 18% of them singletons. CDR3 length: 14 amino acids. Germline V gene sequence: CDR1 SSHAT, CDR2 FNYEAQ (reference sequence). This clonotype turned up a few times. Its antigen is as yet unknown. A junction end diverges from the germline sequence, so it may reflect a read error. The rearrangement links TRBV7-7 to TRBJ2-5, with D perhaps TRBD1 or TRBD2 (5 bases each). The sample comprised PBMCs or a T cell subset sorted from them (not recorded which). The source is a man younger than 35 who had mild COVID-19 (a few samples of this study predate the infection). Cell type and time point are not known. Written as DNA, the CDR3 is TGTGCTAGCAGCTTAGCGTTGGGGGAGGAGACCCAGTACTTC. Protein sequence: CASSLALGEETQYF.